The 30 T cell receptor beta chains given below trace back to one sample, sequenced in a study of T cells in Graves' hyperthyroidism and ophthalmopathy (dated by TCRdb to about 2019). The library was produced with multiplex PCR. TCRdb names Illumina HiSeq 2000 as the instrument used. TCR beta CDR3 regions were amplified from RNA transcripts. The first round of RT-PCR for the TCR CDR3 was performed with the HTBI primer set and the Qiagen OneStep RT-PCR kit. TCRdb reworked the public reads: Q25 trimming with fastp, MiXCR clone assembly, productive beta chains retained. Every distinct CDR3 protein forms one entry, paired with its most common genes and DNA. This sample holds about half a million distinct CDR3 sequences; less than 25% were observed only once. The leading ten clones occupy 26% of the sample. The sample comprised blood. These receptors all stem from a man aged 18 to 29 with Graves' hyperthyroidism.

This chain connects TRBV14 to TRBJ2-6; D is perhaps TRBD1 (5 bases). With 4 bases removed from V and 0 bases from J, the gap between germline ends came to 13 bases. Germline V gene data show CDR1 as SGHDN and CDR2 as FVKESK. The CDR3 is made up of 17 amino acids. The CDR3 loop is CASSPTAASSGANVLTF. CDR3 nucleotide sequence: TGTGCCAGCAGCCCGACAGCCGCAAGCTCTGGGGCCAACGTCCTGACTTTC.

This clonotype was detected ten times or more. The chain recombines TRBV19 with TRBJ1-1; TRBD1 might be the D (5 bases). V lost 5 bases and J lost 1, with 11 bases in between. Germline V gives CDR1 LNHDA, CDR2 SQIVND (reference sequence). The CDR3 is 14 residues long. CDR3 loop: CASSAGLKNTEAFF. The DNA of the CDR3 is TGTGCCAGTAGTGCGGGACTCAAGAACACTGAAGCTTTCTTT.

This clonotype came up many times. The CDR3 region has the DNA TGCGCCACTAGTGCTGGGGGTGCAGAGACCCAGTACTTC. Amino acid sequence: CATSAGGAETQYF. This chain connects TRBV5-1 to TRBJ2-5; either TRBD1 or TRBD2 may fit D (5 bases each). V lost 9 bases, J lost 4 bases, and 16 bases lay in between. CDR1 is SGHRS and CDR2 is YFSETQ in the germline V gene. CDR3 length: 13 amino acids.

This clonotype has at least ten counts. The chain carries TRBV2 and TRBJ1-1; 7 bases are shared with TRBD1. V lost 5 bases to trimming and J lost 4 bases; unmatched junction nucleotides: 4. Per the germline V gene, CDR1 is SNHLY and CDR2 is FYNNEI. The CDR3 runs to 13 residues. The CDR3 reads CASSRQGGTEAFF. Written as DNA, the CDR3 is TGTGCCAGCAGTAGACAGGGAGGCACTGAAGCTTTCTTT.

The chain joins TRBV28 to TRBJ2-4, with D uncertain. Germline V lookup: CDR1 MDHEN, CDR2 SYDVKM. CDR3 length: 12 amino acids. V was shortened by 9 bases and J by 6 bases, with 12 bases between the two germline ends. CDR3: CASGPRPNIQYF. The CDR3 DNA follows: TGTGCCAGTGGACCAAGACCAAACATTCAGTACTTC.

This clonotype was seen a few times. V and J are TRBV18 and TRBJ2-5; the D gene is possibly TRBD1 (5 bases). The CDR3 covers 14 residues. Per germline, CDR1 KGHSH and CDR2 LQKENI. V gave up 6 bases and J gave up 2 bases, with 13 bases separating them. In DNA form, the CDR3 reads TGTGCCAGCTCTACAGGCCTAGAACAAGAGACCCAGTACTTC. Translated: CASSTGLEQETQYF.

The chain uses TRBV6-1 and TRBJ1-2; D unresolved. Trimming removed 1 base at V and 7 bases at J, with 16 bases between. This CDR3 spans 15 amino acids. The germline CDR1 and CDR2 sequences are MNHNS and SASEGT. The CDR3 loop is CASSEGTVYPRGYTF. The CDR3 nucleotides read TGTGCCAGCAGTGAAGGCACGGTATATCCTCGTGGCTACACCTTC.

This clonotype appeared a few times. A read error may explain this, as a much larger clone is one base away. The chain has TRBV6-1 and TRBJ1-1, with D possibly being TRBD1 (6 bases). Germline loops: CDR1 MNHNS, CDR2 SASEGT. The CDR3 has 14 amino acids. CDR3 nucleotides: TGTGCCAGCAGTGTTCATACAGGGAACACTGAAGCTTGCTTT. Translation: CASSVHTGNTEACF.

This clonotype was seen only a few times. The chain combines TRBV2 with TRBJ1-1, with D maybe TRBD1 (5 bases). CDR1 SNHLY and CDR2 FYNNEI come from the germline V gene. V gave up 1 base and J gave up 6 bases, with 9 bases separating them. The CDR3 runs to 13 residues. Written as DNA, the CDR3 is TGTGCCAGCAGTGAAGTGGAGACAGCTGAAGCTTTCTTT. Translated: CASSEVETAEAFF.

This clonotype appeared a few times. The chain has TRBV5-1 and TRBJ2-6; D remains ambiguous. Germline values: CDR1 SGHRS, CDR2 YFSETQ. The ends were cut back, 0 bases at V and 0 bases at J, with 7 bases in the middle. This CDR3 has 16 residues. Written as DNA, the CDR3 is TGCGCCAGCAGCTTGGTTCGCACCTCTGGGGCCAACGTCCTGACTTTC. Translated: CASSLVRTSGANVLTF.

This clonotype was recorded many times. The genes are TRBV29-1 and TRBJ2-7, with 8 bases matching TRBD1. Germline V gene sequence: CDR1 SQVTM, CDR2 ANQGSEA. The CDR3 is 11 residues long. As DNA, the CDR3 is TGCAACGGACGACAGGGGAACGAGCAGTACTTC. The encoded protein is CNGRQGNEQYF.

This clonotype appeared many times. The J gene is TRBJ1-5, the V gene TRBV24-1, with D hard to call. The length of the CDR3 is 14 residues. Germline V gives CDR1 KGHDR, CDR2 SFDVKD. V lost 5 bases to trimming and J lost 0 bases, with 7 bases between them. CDR3 coding DNA: TGTGCCACCAGTGGTCCATATAGCAATCAGCCCCAGCATTTT. Its translation is CATSGPYSNQPQHF.

This clonotype was picked up a small number of times. This chain uses TRBV11-2 with TRBJ1-1; the D is unclear. The length of the CDR3 is 14 residues. Germline V lookup: CDR1 SGHAT, CDR2 FQNNGV. The V end was cut by 0 bases, the J end by 5 bases, with 10 bases between. The CDR3 DNA reads TGTGCCAGCAGCTTAGATAGGCATTGGACTGAAGCTTTCTTT. It specifies CASSLDRHWTEAFF.

The sample holds many counts of this clonotype. The V gene is TRBV7-9, the J gene TRBJ2-7, with D perhaps matching TRBD1 (5 bases). Trimming took off 6 bases at V and 6 bases at J, with 15 bases between the two ends. The CDR3 is 13 residues long. From germline, CDR1 is SEHNR and CDR2 FQNEAQ (reference sequence). The CDR3 sequence is CASRLHQTGEQYF. The DNA for the CDR3 is TGTGCCAGCAGGCTTCATCAAACAGGCGAGCAGTACTTC.

This clonotype was seen repeatedly, ten times or more. V usage is TRBV9 and J usage is TRBJ2-7; tentative D call: TRBD1 (6 bases). The V gene lost 0 bases and the J gene lost 4 bases, with 14 bases spanning the gap. This CDR3 has 15 residues. Germline-derived CDR1 and CDR2 are SGDLS and YYNGEE. The CDR3 nucleotides are TGTGCCAGCAGCGTAGGGGCAGGGGTGCAATACGAGCAGTACTTC. This gives the protein CASSVGAGVQYEQYF.

In this sample, this clonotype turned up many times. The chain combines TRBV28 with TRBJ1-5; unclear D gene. There are 14 residues in the CDR3. The V end lost 9 bases, the J end lost 0 bases, and 12 bases lay between the germline ends. Looked up from germline, CDR1 is MDHEN and CDR2 is SYDVKM. Here the CDR3 DNA reads TGTGCCAGTCGCCCCCATTATAGCAATCAGCCCCAGCATTTT. It is translated as CASRPHYSNQPQHF.

This clonotype was seen more than once but under ten times. The chain combines TRBV28 with TRBJ1-6; unclear D gene. Trimming removed 0 bases at V and 9 bases at J, with 12 bases between. Germline V gene sequence: CDR1 MDHEN, CDR2 SYDVKM. The length of the CDR3 is 15 residues. The CDR3 DNA sequence: TGTGCCAGCAGTTTATGCTCGGAGATGCGTTCACCCCTCCACTTT. This translates into CASSLCSEMRSPLHF.

Ten or more counts support this clonotype. V usage is TRBV6-1 and J usage is TRBJ1-1; D is perhaps TRBD1 (6 bases). Trimming removed 5 bases from V and 1 base from J, with 11 bases in between. Looked up from germline, CDR1 is MNHNS and CDR2 is SASEGT. The CDR3 consists of 14 residues. CDR3: CASSQGQPNTEAFF. In nucleotides, the CDR3 is TGTGCCAGCAGTCAAGGACAGCCGAACACTGAAGCTTTCTTT.

This clonotype appeared many times. The chain combines TRBV12-3 or TRBV12-4 with TRBJ2-5; no definite D call. The ends were cut back, 5 bases at V and 10 bases at J, with 17 bases in the middle. CDR3 length: 13 amino acids. The CDR3 loop is CASSDRASKVQYF. DNA of the CDR3: TGTGCCAGCAGTGACCGGGCCTCTAAAGTCCAGTACTTC.

This chain uses TRBV25-1 with TRBJ2-7, with 7 bases fitting TRBD1. The V gene end was trimmed by 3 bases and the J gene end by 4 bases; junction bases not matched to a gene: 9. The CDR3 is made up of 15 amino acids. Germline lookup yields CDR1 MGHDK and CDR2 SYGVNS. CDR3 sequence: CASSDSTGAGYEQYF. The CDR3 DNA reads TGTGCCAGCAGTGACTCTACAGGGGCTGGGTACGAGCAGTACTTC.

This clonotype was seen only a few times. The V call is TRBV2, the J call TRBJ2-2; 8 bases fit TRBD1. The CDR3 extends over 13 amino acids. In germline, CDR1 is SNHLY, CDR2 FYNNEI. The J segment lost 9 bases and the V segment lost 4 bases, leaving 4 bases of the junction unmatched. The CDR3 DNA reads TGTGCCAGCAGTGCGACAGGGGCCTGGGAGCTGTTTTTT. This encodes CASSATGAWELFF.

This clonotype was recorded only once. The rearrangement uses TRBV15 and TRBJ1-5, with D unclear. The germline V gene encodes CDR1 LNHNV and CDR2 YYDKDF (reference sequence). The CDR3 loop spans 12 amino acids. The ends were cut back, 0 bases at V and 5 bases at J, with 2 bases in the middle. DNA for the CDR3: TGTGCCACCAGCAGAGAGCATCAGCCCCAGCATTTT. Protein: CATSREHQPQHF. Variable domain in full (rest from reference TRBV15 and TRBJ1-5): DAMVIQNPRYQVTQFGKPVTLSCSQTLNHNVMYWYQQKSSQAPKLLFHYYDKDFNNEADTPDNFQSRRPNTSFCFLDIRSPGLGDTAMYLCATSREHQPQHFGDGTRLSIL.

This clonotype was counted ten times or more. The DNA of the CDR3 is TGTGCCAGCACAGAGAACACCGGGGAGCTGTTTTTT. Amino acids: CASTENTGELFF. The chain joins TRBV28 to TRBJ2-2; no firm D call. This CDR3 spans 12 amino acids. CDR1 and CDR2 from the germline V gene are MDHEN and SYDVKM. V lost 7 bases to trimming and J lost 1 base, with 4 bases between them.

The sample holds a few counts of this clonotype. The chain combines TRBV11-1 with TRBJ2-3, with 11 bases identical to TRBD2. In germline, CDR1 is SGHAT, CDR2 FQDESV (reference sequence). J gave up 5 bases and V 4 bases, and 5 bases lay outside the gene matches. This CDR3 has 15 amino acids. The CDR3 DNA is TGTGCCAGCAGCTCCATAGCGGGGGGGCAAGATACGCAGTATTTT. This gives the protein CASSSIAGGQDTQYF.

This clonotype has ten or more counts. The chain links TRBV5-1 to TRBJ1-3, with D hard to call. V lost 0 bases to trimming and J lost 7 bases, with 8 bases between them. The V gene's germline CDR1 is SGHRS and CDR2 YFSETQ. The CDR3 has 13 residues. The CDR3 coding sequence is TGCGCCAGCAGCTTGGACACGGGGAACACCATATATTTT. It codes for CASSLDTGNTIYF.

This clonotype was counted a few times. The V gene is TRBV30, the J gene TRBJ1-3, with D maybe TRBD1 (5 bases). The CDR3 is made up of 11 amino acids. Germline CDR1 and CDR2: GTSNPN and SVGIG (reference sequence). The CDR3 loop reads CALGRGNTIYF. CDR3 DNA: TGTGCGTTGGGACGTGGAAACACCATATATTTT.

This clonotype was picked up many times. The rearrangement joins TRBV19 to TRBJ1-1; a possible D gene is TRBD1 (5 bases). The CDR3 has 13 residues. Germline CDR1 reads LNHDA; CDR2 reads SQIVND (reference sequence). The germline V and J ends were trimmed by 0 bases and 4 bases, with 6 bases remaining between them. The CDR3 spells CASSIERGTEAFF. The CDR3 DNA sequence: TGTGCCAGTAGTATAGAGAGGGGCACTGAAGCTTTCTTT.

This clonotype has a count of ten or more. The V call is TRBV2, the J call TRBJ1-1; 7 nucleotides align to TRBD1. Germline V gives CDR1 SNHLY, CDR2 FYNNEI. The CDR3 covers 15 residues. V lost 5 bases, J lost 2 bases, and 8 bases stayed unmatched. This CDR3 reads CASSKRQGGNTEAFF. The CDR3 bases are TGTGCCAGCAGTAAAAGACAGGGCGGAAACACTGAAGCTTTCTTT.

The chain combines TRBV11-2 with TRBJ2-2; D tentatively fits TRBD1 or TRBD2 (5 bases each). The V and J ends lost 0 bases and 5 bases respectively, with 13 bases between them. The length of the CDR3 is 16 residues. Germline V lookup: CDR1 SGHAT, CDR2 FQNNGV. CDR3 nucleotide sequence: TGTGCCAGCAGCTTAGATCCGATCGGGGCGACCGGGGAGCTGTTTTTT. Its protein is CASSLDPIGATGELFF.

In this sample, this clonotype turned up a few times. Given the absence of the conserved phenylalanine or tryptophan at the CDR3 end, a read error is likely. The chain has TRBV2 and TRBJ2-5; D gene unclear. Germline values: CDR1 SNHLY, CDR2 FYNNEI. Trimming shortened V by 7 bases and J by 2 bases, and 11 bases separated the two germline ends. The CDR3 runs 13 residues. CDR3 sequence (DNA): TGTGCCAGCAACCGGAGAGGACAAGAGACCCAGTACCTC. It encodes CASNRRGQETQYL.